Listed below are T cell receptor beta chains from one sample, sequenced in a study of T cells in pancreatic ductal adenocarcinoma. Clones were read by immunoSEQ multiplex PCR, and TCRdb kept only the in-frame ones, dropping some. The profile covers 97,000 or so clones, with more than 90% appearing a single time and about 3% taken by the ten largest. Sequenced material: PBMCs. These receptors came from a human donor with pancreatic ductal adenocarcinoma. Each CDR3 is given with its conserved first and last residue. A D gene is named only where the DNA matches it firmly. A row's size may be missing; if present it is once, few, many or a size class.

J: TRBJ1-4; size: NA; D: NA; V: TRBV6-1; DNA: TGTGCCAGCAGTGTTGACACTGCAACTAATGAAAAACTGTTTTTT; CDR3: CASSVDTATNEKLFF
J: TRBJ2-5; size: few; D: NA; V: TRBV2; DNA: TGTGCCAGCAGTGACCAGCGGGCCGTAAGGGAGACCCAGTACTTC; CDR3: CASSDQRAVRETQYF
J: TRBJ2-1; size: NA; D: NA; V: TRBV28; DNA: TGTGCCAGCAGTTTATGGCGGTCCAACAATGAGCAGTTCTTC; CDR3: CASSLWRSNNEQFF
J: TRBJ2-1; size: NA; D: TRBD2; V: TRBV11-2; DNA: TGTGCCAGCAGCTTGTCGTGGACTAGCGGTATTGAGCAGTTCTTC; CDR3: CASSLSWTSGIEQFF
J: TRBJ2-1; size: once; D: TRBD2; V: TRBV29-1; DNA: TGCAGCGTCCCGAGGACTAGCGGGAGTTGGGACAATGAGCAGTTCTTC; CDR3: CSVPRTSGSWDNEQFF
J: TRBJ2-3; size: NA; D: TRBD2; V: TRBV29-1; DNA: TGCAGCGTTCCGGGGGGGCGGGGAGGTACGCAGTATTTT; CDR3: CSVPGGRGGTQYF
J: TRBJ1-1; size: NA; D: TRBD1; V: TRBV27; DNA: TGTGCCAGCAGGAAGGGGGCGGCTGAAGCTTTCTTT; CDR3: CASRKGAAEAFF
J: TRBJ1-1; size: NA; D: NA; V: TRBV5-6; DNA: TGTGCCAGCAGCCTACAGACTGAAGCTTTCTTT; CDR3: CASSLQTEAFF
J: TRBJ1-5; size: NA; D: NA; V: TRBV28; DNA: TGTGCCAGCAGTTTAAATTTCCGGGGGGGACCTCAGCCCCAGCATTTT; CDR3: CASSLNFRGGPQPQHF
J: TRBJ1-4; size: NA; D: NA; V: TRBV28; DNA: TGTGCCGCGGGACGGCAGTTTTGGGGAAAACTGTTTTTT; CDR3: CAAGRQFWGKLFF
J: TRBJ1-1; size: few; D: NA; V: TRBV10-1; DNA: TGCGCCAGCAGTGAAGGAACAGGGCCTGAAGCTTTCTTT; CDR3: CASSEGTGPEAFF
J: TRBJ2-7; size: NA; D: TRBD2; V: TRBV5-6; DNA: TGTGCCAGCAGCTACGGTAGCGGGGCCTACGAGCAGTACTTC; CDR3: CASSYGSGAYEQYF
J: TRBJ2-1; size: NA; D: TRBD2; V: TRBV7-2; DNA: TGTGCCAGCAGCTTAAGCCCAGCCCCGGGGGGAGAGCAGTTCTTC; CDR3: CASSLSPAPGGEQFF
J: TRBJ2-5; size: NA; D: NA; V: TRBV9; DNA: TGTGCCAGCAGCGAAACAGGCCAAGAGACCCAGTACTTC; CDR3: CASSETGQETQYF
J: TRBJ2-7; size: NA; D: NA; V: TRBV5-1; DNA: TGCGCCAGCAGCTTCTCCCAGGGGCTCTACGAGCAGTACTTC; CDR3: CASSFSQGLYEQYF
J: TRBJ2-7; size: NA; D: NA; V: TRBV7-9; DNA: TGTGCCAGCAGCTTATCCCTAGCCTCCTACGAGCAGTACTTC; CDR3: CASSLSLASYEQYF
J: TRBJ1-1; size: NA; D: TRBD1; V: TRBV19; DNA: TGTGCCAGTAGCGAGATCGGGACAGCCAACACTGAAGCTTTCTTT; CDR3: CASSEIGTANTEAFF
J: TRBJ2-1; size: once; D: TRBD2; V: TRBV7-7; DNA: TGTGCTAGCAGCTTGGATGCGGGAGGGTTCGATGAGCAGTTCTTC; CDR3: CASSLDAGGFDEQFF
J: TRBJ2-3; size: NA; D: NA; V: TRBV28; DNA: TGTGCCAGCATCCCGGGCGGGAGCACAGATACGCAGTATTTT; CDR3: CASIPGGSTDTQYF
J: TRBJ2-2; size: NA; D: NA; V: TRBV2; DNA: TGTGCCAGCAGTGAATCCGCCGGGGAGCTGTTTTTT; CDR3: CASSESAGELFF
J: TRBJ2-2; size: NA; D: NA; V: TRBV6-5; DNA: TGTGCCAGCAGTTTGACGACACCCGCGAACACCGGGGAGCTGTTTTTT; CDR3: CASSLTTPANTGELFF
J: TRBJ2-1; size: NA; D: TRBD2; V: TRBV27; DNA: TGTGCCAGCAGTTTATTTGGCCCGGGACTAGCGGGAGAAAATGAGCAGTTCTTC; CDR3: CASSLFGPGLAGENEQFF
J: TRBJ2-2; size: NA; D: NA; V: TRBV7-2; DNA: TGTGCCAGCAGCCCCCTTAGACTGAGAACCGGGGAGCTGTTTTTT; CDR3: CASSPLRLRTGELFF
J: TRBJ2-1; size: NA; D: NA; V: TRBV11-3; DNA: TGTGCCAGCAGACCACCACGGGGGACTCAACCGACCAATGAGCAGTTCTTC; CDR3: CASRPPRGTQPTNEQFF
J: TRBJ2-1; size: NA; D: TRBD2; V: TRBV10-1; DNA: TGCGCCAGCAGTGAGAGCGGGGTCAGGAGGAATGAGCAGTTCTTC; CDR3: CASSESGVRRNEQFF
J: TRBJ2-3; size: once; D: NA; V: TRBV7-9; DNA: TGTGCCAGCAGCTTAGGAGTCGGGGGAGTTAGCACAGATACGCAGTATTTT; CDR3: CASSLGVGGVSTDTQYF
J: TRBJ1-5; size: NA; D: NA; V: TRBV20-1; DNA: TGCAGTGCTAGTAAAGACGGGGCCCAGCATTTT; CDR3: CSASKDGAQHF
J: TRBJ1-2; size: NA; D: TRBD1; V: TRBV9; DNA: TGTGCCAGCAGCGTAGACCCTCGGGACAGGATGGATGGCTACACCTTC; CDR3: CASSVDPRDRMDGYTF
J: TRBJ1-2; size: NA; D: NA; V: TRBV6-5; DNA: TGTGCCAGCAGCCCTACCCCAGGTGGCTACACCTTC; CDR3: CASSPTPGGYTF
J: TRBJ2-7; size: NA; D: TRBD2; V: TRBV10-2; DNA: TGCGCCAGCAGTGGGGTGGGACTAGCCTACGAGCAGTACTTC; CDR3: CASSGVGLAYEQYF
J: TRBJ2-7; size: NA; D: TRBD2; V: TRBV6-5; DNA: TGTGCCAGCCTAGCGGCCGGGAGGGCGTTCTACGAGCAGTACTTC; CDR3: CASLAAGRAFYEQYF
J: TRBJ2-5; size: NA; D: TRBD1; V: TRBV18; DNA: TGTGCCAGCTCACAAGGGACAGGGAATCAAGAGACCCAGTACTTC; CDR3: CASSQGTGNQETQYF
J: TRBJ2-3; size: NA; D: NA; V: TRBV11-2; DNA: TGTGCCAGCAGCTTAGGGTCCGGTGGAGATACGCAGTATTTT; CDR3: CASSLGSGGDTQYF
J: TRBJ2-3; size: NA; D: TRBD2; V: TRBV4-1; DNA: TGCGCCAGCAGGACTAGCGGGATAGTCGATACGCAGTATTTT; CDR3: CASRTSGIVDTQYF
J: TRBJ2-7; size: NA; D: TRBD2; V: TRBV2; DNA: TGTGCCAGCAGTGAAGGGGGAGGGCCTTCCCTCCACGAGCAGTACTTC; CDR3: CASSEGGGPSLHEQYF
J: TRBJ2-7; size: NA; D: NA; V: TRBV15; DNA: TGTGCCACCAGCATCGAACCGGGACAAGACTACGAGCAGTACTTC; CDR3: CATSIEPGQDYEQYF
J: TRBJ1-5; size: once; D: TRBD1; V: TRBV6-1; DNA: TGTGCCAGCAGGAGCCGGGACAGAGATCAGCCCCAGCATTTT; CDR3: CASRSRDRDQPQHF
J: TRBJ1-4; size: NA; D: NA; V: TRBV30; DNA: TGTGCCTGGAGTCTGGGGGGTGGCCTAGAACTGTTTTTT; CDR3: CAWSLGGGLELFF
J: TRBJ2-3; size: NA; D: NA; V: TRBV7-9; DNA: TGTGCCAGCAGCTTTTCGGGAGTATCAGATACGCAGTATTTT; CDR3: CASSFSGVSDTQYF
J: TRBJ1-1; size: once; D: TRBD1; V: TRBV4-1; DNA: TGCGCCAGCAGCCACGCACAAGGACAGGGGGCGTCTGAAGCTTTCTTT; CDR3: CASSHAQGQGASEAFF
J: TRBJ2-3; size: NA; D: NA; V: TRBV6-5; DNA: TGTGCCAGCAGTTACGGGGGGACGTACGCAGATACGCAGTATTTT; CDR3: CASSYGGTYADTQYF
J: TRBJ2-7; size: NA; D: TRBD1; V: TRBV28; DNA: TGTGCCAGCAGTTTAGTTGGCGGGGACAGGTTGAGGGAGCAGTACTTC; CDR3: CASSLVGGDRLREQYF
J: TRBJ2-5; size: NA; D: NA; V: TRBV6-5; DNA: TGTGCCAGCAGAAGGGACTTCTCCGAGACCCAGTACTTC; CDR3: CASRRDFSETQYF
J: TRBJ1-2; size: NA; D: TRBD1; V: TRBV30; DNA: TGTGCCTGGAGTCGCGGTGGAGGGGGCGCGGGGGGCTACACCTTC; CDR3: CAWSRGGGGAGGYTF
J: TRBJ2-4; size: NA; D: NA; V: TRBV5-1; DNA: TGCGCCAGCAGCTTGGTAGGCAGGGACATTCAGTACTTC; CDR3: CASSLVGRDIQYF
J: TRBJ1-2; size: NA; D: TRBD1; V: TRBV4-1; DNA: TGCGCCAGCAGCCAATCCGACAGGGGGCGCTTCTATGGCTACACCTTC; CDR3: CASSQSDRGRFYGYTF
J: TRBJ2-7; size: NA; D: TRBD2; V: TRBV7-2; DNA: TGTGCCAGCGTCGCTTTGGGGGGAGGGAAGACCTACGAGCAGTACTTC; CDR3: CASVALGGGKTYEQYF
J: TRBJ2-3; size: NA; D: NA; V: TRBV6-1; DNA: TGTGCCAGCAGTGGTAGAGCGCGAGATACGCAGTATTTT; CDR3: CASSGRARDTQYF
J: TRBJ2-5; size: NA; D: NA; V: TRBV30; DNA: TGTGCCTGGAGTGTAACTCAAGAGACCCAGTACTTC; CDR3: CAWSVTQETQYF
J: TRBJ2-3; size: NA; D: TRBD2; V: TRBV18; DNA: TGTGCCAGCTCACCAGGGGTGAGCGGGATGAGAGCAGATACGCAGTATTTT; CDR3: CASSPGVSGMRADTQYF
J: TRBJ2-1; size: NA; D: NA; V: TRBV27; DNA: TGTGCCAGCACGGGCGGGCCCTACAATGAGCAGTTCTTC; CDR3: CASTGGPYNEQFF
J: TRBJ1-4; size: NA; D: TRBD1; V: TRBV28; DNA: TGTGCCAGCAGCCTACAGGGACAGGAAAAACTGTTTTTT; CDR3: CASSLQGQEKLFF